The 5 T cell receptor beta chains given below trace back to one sample, sequenced in a study of a mutant IDH1 vaccine in newly diagnosed glioma. Sequencing used immunoSEQ multiplex PCR; TCRdb keeps in-frame clones, though not all of them. The sample carries about 36,000 clones, 60% to 80% recorded once. Time point given: baseline, week 1 (first vaccination visit). Noted treatment: pre-vaccination baseline after standard-of-care therapy. The input for sequencing was PBMCs, taken from a glioma patient treated with radiotherapy, temozolomide or both. The origin of the receptors is a man aged 40-55 years with glioma. Some clones in this sample may be carry-over from other donors' samples.

Relative to its sample, this clone is medium-sized. V usage is TRBV30 and J usage is TRBJ1-6, with 11 bases that match TRBD1. Trimming cost V 5 bases and J 2 bases; bases outside gene matches: 8. Germline V gene lookup returns CDR1 GTSNPN and CDR2 SVGIG (reference sequence). This CDR3 region has 17 residues. In DNA, the CDR3 is TGTGCCTGGGCGGGACAGGGGGTTCGGACCTATAATTCACCCCTCCACTTT. Protein sequence: CAWAGQGVRTYNSPLHF.

The chain has TRBV5-1 and TRBJ2-1; 14 bases match TRBD2. The CDR3 is 16 residues long. Germline V lookup: CDR1 SGHRS, CDR2 YFSETQ. The V segment lost 4 bases and the J segment 4 bases; nucleotides outside the gene matches: 4. The CDR3 reads CASSARLAGGYNEQFF. DNA for the CDR3: TGCGCCAGCAGCGCCAGACTAGCGGGGGGGTACAATGAGCAGTTCTTC.

The gene calls are TRBV30 and TRBJ2-2; tentatively, D is TRBD1 (5 bases). This CDR3 contains 13 residues. Germline-derived CDR1 and CDR2 are GTSNPN and SVGIG (reference sequence). Trimming cost V 5 bases and J 4 bases, with 11 bases left between them. CDR3 residues: CAWGQGFTGELFF. CDR3 in DNA: TGTGCCTGGGGGCAGGGTTTCACCGGGGAGCTGTTTTTT.

V is TRBV4-1 and J is TRBJ1-5; D gene uncertain. V lost 0 bases and J lost 4, with 13 bases in between. This CDR3 spans 16 amino acids. CDR1 and CDR2 from the germline V gene are MGHRA and YSYEKL. CDR3 region: CASSQEVANRNQPQHF. The CDR3 bases are TGCGCCAGCAGCCAAGAAGTGGCTAATAGGAATCAGCCCCAGCATTTT.

This clone was found once. The chain recombines TRBV5-1 with TRBJ2-6; no clear D gene. V gave up 0 bases and J gave up 0 bases, with 7 bases separating them. The CDR3 spans 16 residues. Germline CDR1 reads SGHRS; CDR2 reads YFSETQ. CDR3 DNA sequence: TGCGCCAGCAGCTTGGAATCCAGCTCTGGGGCCAACGTCCTGACTTTC. Translating it yields CASSLESSSGANVLTF. The full variable domain, completed using reference TRBV5-1 and TRBJ2-6, is KAGVTQTPRYLIKTRGQQVTLSCSPISGHRSVSWYQQTPGQGLQFLFEYFSETQRNKGNFPGRFSGRQFSNSRSEMNVSTLELGDSALYLCASSLESSSGANVLTFGAGSRLTVL.